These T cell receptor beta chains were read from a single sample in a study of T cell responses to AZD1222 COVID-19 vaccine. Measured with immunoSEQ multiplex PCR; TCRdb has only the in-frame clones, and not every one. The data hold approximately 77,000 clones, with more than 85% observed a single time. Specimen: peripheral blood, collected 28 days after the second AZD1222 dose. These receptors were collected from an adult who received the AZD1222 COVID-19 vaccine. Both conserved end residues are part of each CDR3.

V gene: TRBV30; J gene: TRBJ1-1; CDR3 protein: CAWSPPWGWGTEAFF
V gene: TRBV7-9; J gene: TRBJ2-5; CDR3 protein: CASSLVGGQETQYF
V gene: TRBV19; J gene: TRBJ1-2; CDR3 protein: CASSGDRADDGYTF
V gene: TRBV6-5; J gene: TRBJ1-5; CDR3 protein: CASRDSSYNQPQHF
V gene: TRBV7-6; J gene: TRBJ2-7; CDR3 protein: CASSLEAPSGNYEQYF
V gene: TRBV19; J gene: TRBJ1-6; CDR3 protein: CASRLGGGRYPLHF
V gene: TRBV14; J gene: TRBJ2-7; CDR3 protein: CASSQLRYEQYF
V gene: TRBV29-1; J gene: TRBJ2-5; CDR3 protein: CSEAVGAETQYF
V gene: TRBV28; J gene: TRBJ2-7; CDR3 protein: CASSFLGDRYEQYF
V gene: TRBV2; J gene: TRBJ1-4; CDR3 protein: CASNRGASEKLFF
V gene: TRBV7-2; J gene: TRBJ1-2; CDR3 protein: CASSSDSYYGYTF
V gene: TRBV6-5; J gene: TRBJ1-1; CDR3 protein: CASSRRIPMNTEAFF
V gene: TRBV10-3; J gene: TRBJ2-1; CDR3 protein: CAIGGGPRTSGNNEQFF
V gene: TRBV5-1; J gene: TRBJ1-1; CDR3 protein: CASSTRRGWNTEAFF
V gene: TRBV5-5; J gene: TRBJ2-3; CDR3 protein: CASSLQGGGDTQYF
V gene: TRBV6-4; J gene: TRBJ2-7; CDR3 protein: CASSDSKRPGGYEQYF
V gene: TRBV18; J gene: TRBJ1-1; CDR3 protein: CASSQSGGEAFF
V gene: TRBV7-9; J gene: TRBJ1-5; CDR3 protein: CASSLATMTAAQPQHF
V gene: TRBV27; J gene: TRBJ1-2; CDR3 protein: CASSLAANYGYTF
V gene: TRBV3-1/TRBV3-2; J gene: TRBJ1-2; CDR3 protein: CASSQKQLYGYTF
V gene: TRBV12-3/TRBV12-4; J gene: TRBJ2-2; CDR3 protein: CASSSRDTGELFF
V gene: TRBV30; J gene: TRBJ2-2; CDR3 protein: CAWSVTSSGSLGYTGELFF
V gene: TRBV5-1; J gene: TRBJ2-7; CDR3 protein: CASSTRDRGPYEQYF
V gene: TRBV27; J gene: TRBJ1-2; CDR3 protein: CASSLSKGGNYGYTF
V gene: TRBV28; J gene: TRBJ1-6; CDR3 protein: CASCWGGAGGVDSPLHF
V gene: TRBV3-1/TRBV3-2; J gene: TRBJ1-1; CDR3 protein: CASSQTSNTEAFF
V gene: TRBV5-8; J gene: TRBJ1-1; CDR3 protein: CASSLAVTNTEAFF
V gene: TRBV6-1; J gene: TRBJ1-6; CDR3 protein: CASSELGQHNSPLHF
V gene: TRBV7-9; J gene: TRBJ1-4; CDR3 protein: CASSLAGFNEKLFF
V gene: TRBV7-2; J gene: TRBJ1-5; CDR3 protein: CASSLEGSLTRQPQHF
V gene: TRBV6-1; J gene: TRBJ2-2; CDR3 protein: CASSEVWGGALDTGELFF
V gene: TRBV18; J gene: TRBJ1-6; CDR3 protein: CASSGGPASPLHF
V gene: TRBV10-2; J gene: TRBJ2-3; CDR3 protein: CASSEYYGSATDTQYF
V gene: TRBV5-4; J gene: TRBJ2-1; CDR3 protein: CASSNPGLAESSTLYNEQFF
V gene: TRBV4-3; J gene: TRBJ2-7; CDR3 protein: CASSQEQHETSDVYEQYF
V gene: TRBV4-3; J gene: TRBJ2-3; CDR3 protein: CASSQGGATTDTQYF
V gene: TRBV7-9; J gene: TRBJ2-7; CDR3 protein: CASNSQGIIYEQYF
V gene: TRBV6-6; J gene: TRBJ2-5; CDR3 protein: CATARGLAETQYF
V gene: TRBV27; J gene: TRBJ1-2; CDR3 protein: CASSIGGRGYTF
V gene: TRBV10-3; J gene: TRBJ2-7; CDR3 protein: CAISEGEAGVGRYEQYF
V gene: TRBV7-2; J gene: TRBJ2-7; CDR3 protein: CASSLTSGLWEQYF
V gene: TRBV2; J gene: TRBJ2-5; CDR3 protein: CASSVGIQKGQETQYF
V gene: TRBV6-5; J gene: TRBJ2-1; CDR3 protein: CASTLDRGPYNEQFF
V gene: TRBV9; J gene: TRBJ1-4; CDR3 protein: CASSVGGQGANEKLFF
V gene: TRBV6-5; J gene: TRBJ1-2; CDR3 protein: CASSLSSGPLYGYTF
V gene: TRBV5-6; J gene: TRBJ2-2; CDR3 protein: CASSPGVRPNTGELFF
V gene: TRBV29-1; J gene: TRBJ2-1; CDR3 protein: CSVLAGGSGEQFF
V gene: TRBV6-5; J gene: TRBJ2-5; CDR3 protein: CASLRGLAGEETQYF
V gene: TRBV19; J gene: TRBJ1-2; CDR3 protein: CASLGHPSWDYGYTF
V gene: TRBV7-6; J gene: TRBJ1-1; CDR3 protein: CASSPGARAFF
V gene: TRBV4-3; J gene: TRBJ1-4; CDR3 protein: CASSQFASATNEKLFF
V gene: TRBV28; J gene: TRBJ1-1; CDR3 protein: CASSLSGQGRVAFF
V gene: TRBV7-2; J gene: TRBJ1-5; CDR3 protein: CASSSYSNQPQHF
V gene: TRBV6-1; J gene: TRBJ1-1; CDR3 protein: CASSEHPTGGTEAFF
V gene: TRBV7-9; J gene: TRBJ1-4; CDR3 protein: CASSLGSGWIVEKLFF
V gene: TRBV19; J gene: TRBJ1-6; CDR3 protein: CASTGQGAFSPLHF
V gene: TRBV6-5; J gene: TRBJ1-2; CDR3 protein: CASSFKTGGHSGGYTF